The 27 T cell receptor beta chains below come from one sample, sequenced in a study of control samples from healthy donors and cancer patients. TCRdb's table, derived via immunoSEQ multiplex PCR, lists solely in-frame clones and lacks some. The sample includes some 40,000 clones, about 83% of them seen just once. Sequenced: PBMCs. The receptors were gathered from a woman in her fifties or sixties with lung cancer.

The gene calls are TRBV19 and TRBJ2-3; 13 positions match TRBD2. Germline trimming cut 4 bases from V and 5 bases from J; bases unmatched to any gene: 9. The V gene's germline CDR1 is LNHDA and CDR2 SQIVND (reference sequence). This CDR3 is 17 amino acids long. This CDR3 reads CASSTGTSGIGRDTQYF. CDR3 in DNA: TGTGCCAGTAGTACCGGGACTAGCGGGATAGGAAGAGATACGCAGTATTTT. The complete variable domain, with remaining parts taken from reference TRBV19 and TRBJ2-3, reads DGGITQSPKYLFRKEGQNVTLSCEQNLNHDAMYWYRQDPGQGLRLIYYSQIVNDFQKGDIAEGYSVSREKKESFPLTVTSAQKNPTAFYLCASSTGTSGIGRDTQYFGPGTRLTVL.

V is TRBV6-1 and J is TRBJ2-1; D is tentatively TRBD1 or TRBD2 (5 bases each). CDR1 is MNHNS, CDR2 SASEGT, per germline. CDR3 size: 16 residues. V gave up 3 bases and J gave up 2 bases, with 14 bases separating them. The CDR3 is CASSEEWGSPYNEQFF. The CDR3 DNA follows: TGTGCCAGCAGTGAGGAATGGGGGAGTCCCTACAATGAGCAGTTCTTC.

The CDR3 sequence is CAWSVAVGRGGGYTF. CDR3 nucleotides: TGTGCCTGGAGTGTTGCCGTAGGTAGGGGTGGAGGCTACACCTTC. The rearrangement uses TRBV30 and TRBJ1-2; weak D call: TRBD1 (5 bases). V was clipped by 0 bases and J by 8 bases, with 19 bases between them. This CDR3 comprises 15 residues. Germline V gene sequence: CDR1 GTSNPN, CDR2 SVGIG (reference sequence).

The chain is built from TRBV7-3 and TRBJ2-1, with a tentative D call TRBD2 (5 bases). The germline V gene encodes CDR1 SGHTA and CDR2 FQGTGA. Trimming took off 2 bases at V and 13 bases at J, with 15 bases between the two ends. The CDR3 length is 13 residues. The CDR3 protein is CASSLGDSDFQFF. CDR3 in DNA: TGTGCCAGCAGCTTAGGTGATTCGGACTTTCAGTTCTTC. Complete variable domain (other parts from reference TRBV7-3 and TRBJ2-1): GAGVSQTPSNKVTEKGKYVELRCDPISGHTALYWYRQSLGQGPEFLIYFQGTGAADDSGLPNDRFFAVRPEGSVSTLKIQRTERGDSAVYLCASSLGDSDFQFFGPGTRLTVL.

The J gene is TRBJ1-2, the V gene TRBV5-6; TRBD1 matches 7 bases. Germline trimming cut 4 bases from V and 7 bases from J; bases unmatched to any gene: 13. From germline, CDR1 is SGHDT and CDR2 YYEEEE. The CDR3 spans 15 residues. CDR3 region: CASSRYGTEVGGYTF. The CDR3 nucleotides read TGTGCCAGCAGCCGTTACGGGACAGAAGTGGGTGGCTACACCTTC.

V usage is TRBV4-3 and J usage is TRBJ1-2; no definite D call. The V gene's germline CDR1 is LGHNA and CDR2 YSLEER. The CDR3 contains 15 residues. Deletions cut 0 bases from V and 9 bases from J, with 17 bases between. Here the CDR3 DNA reads TGCGCCAGCAGCCAAGATCTCTCTTCGCGGTACAGCTACACCTTC. Translation gives CASSQDLSSRYSYTF.

This sequence joins TRBV7-2 and TRBJ1-6, with a weak D call TRBD1 (6 bases). This CDR3 has 19 amino acids. Germline loops: CDR1 SGHTA, CDR2 FQGNSA. Trimming pared 0 bases from V and 6 bases from J, leaving 21 bases between. The CDR3 bases are TGTGCCAGCAGCTTAGCGTCGGGGGGCGCAGGGTTTGGTAATTCACCCCTCCACTTT. Its protein product is CASSLASGGAGFGNSPLHF.

Comment on this clone: The sample holds other DNA sequences that translate to the same CDR3. This chain connects TRBV5-1 to TRBJ1-1; D perhaps matches TRBD1 (5 bases). Germline-derived CDR1 and CDR2 are SGHRS and YFSETQ. V lost 0 bases to trimming and J lost 11 bases, with 17 bases between them. This CDR3 contains 14 residues. CDR3 amino acids: CASSLGVSGGEAFF. The CDR3 nucleotides read TGCGCCAGCAGCTTGGGGGTATCTGGGGGGGAGGCTTTCTTT. Supplemented by reference TRBV5-1 and TRBJ1-1, the full variable domain reads KAGVTQTPRYLIKTRGQQVTLSCSPISGHRSVSWYQQTPGQGLQFLFEYFSETQRNKGNFPGRFSGRQFSNSRSEMNVSTLELGDSALYLCASSLGVSGGEAFFGQGTRLTVV.

This chain joins TRBV3-1 (or the pseudogene TRBV3-2) and TRBJ2-3, with 8 bases fitting TRBD2. Looked up from germline, CDR1 is LGHDT and CDR2 is YNNKEL (reference sequence). J gave up 1 base and V 3 bases, and 3 bases lay outside the gene matches. This CDR3 has 15 amino acids. The CDR3 nucleotides read TGTGCCAGCAGCCACCCGGGGGGGGGCACAGATACGCAGTATTTT. This encodes CASSHPGGGTDTQYF.

The chain joins TRBV11-3 to TRBJ2-3, with 12 bases fitting TRBD2. The germline V gene has CDR1 SGHNT and CDR2 YENEEA. V lost 6 bases and J lost 5; bases outside the gene matches: 3. This CDR3 spans 14 amino acids. The CDR3 nucleotides read TGTGCCAGCAGTCCGGGACTAGCGGGAGATACGCAGTATTTT. It is translated as CASSPGLAGDTQYF.

The chain recombines TRBV29-1 with TRBJ2-4, with a weak D call TRBD2 (5 bases). This CDR3 is built from 14 residues. CDR1 is SQVTM and CDR2 is ANQGSEA in the germline V gene. Trimming cost V 5 bases and J 6 bases, with 17 bases left between them. CDR3 protein: CSVSWSGVGNIQYF. CDR3 DNA: TGCAGCGTTTCTTGGTCCGGGGTCGGAAACATTCAGTACTTC. The whole variable domain, filled in from reference TRBV29-1 and TRBJ2-4, reads SAVISQKPSRDICQRGTSLTIQCQVDSQVTMMFWYRQQPGQSLTLIATANQGSEATYESGFVIDKFPISRPNLTFSTLTVSNMSPEDSSIYLCSVSWSGVGNIQYFGAGTRLSVL.

The chain uses TRBV25-1 and TRBJ2-7, with D tentatively TRBD1 (6 bases). CDR1 and CDR2 from the germline V gene are MGHDK and SYGVNS. V lost 4 bases and J 6 bases, leaving 22 bases between the germline ends. The CDR3 loop spans 16 amino acids. The DNA for the CDR3 is TGTGCCAGCAGTGGCAGGGGTACCCTAAAAGCCCTCGAGCAGTACTTC. Translating gives CASSGRGTLKALEQYF.

This rearrangement joins TRBV6-5 to TRBJ2-6; the D is unclear. Germline V CDR1 and CDR2: MNHEY, SVGAGI. V was trimmed by 5 bases and J by 1 base, leaving 9 bases between them. The CDR3 extends over 15 amino acids. CDR3 DNA sequence: TGTGCCAGCAGTCCATCCTATTCTGGGGCCAACGTCCTGACTTTC. Protein sequence: CASSPSYSGANVLTF.

The rearrangement joins TRBV3-1 (or the pseudogene TRBV3-2) to TRBJ1-4; D unclear. Trimming removed 6 bases at V and 6 bases at J, with 14 bases between. Germline values: CDR1 LGHDT, CDR2 YNNKEL (reference sequence). The length of the CDR3 is 14 residues. The CDR3 coding sequence is TGTGCCAGCAGTCCATACTCAGACGATGAAAAACTGTTTTTT. It codes for CASSPYSDDEKLFF.

As DNA, the CDR3 is TGTGCCAGCAGCCCCCCGGGACAGGTAGCCTACGAGCAGTACTTC. Translated, it gives CASSPPGQVAYEQYF. V is TRBV3-1 (or the pseudogene TRBV3-2) and J is TRBJ2-7, with 8 nucleotides matching TRBD1. This CDR3 has 15 amino acids. CDR1 is LGHDT, CDR2 YNNKEL, per germline (reference sequence). V lost 4 bases to trimming and J lost 2 bases; unmatched junction nucleotides: 7.

The chain is built from TRBV6-4 and TRBJ1-1; no firm D call. The V gene lost 8 bases and the J gene lost 4 bases, with 17 bases spanning the gap. Germline V CDR1 and CDR2: MRHNA, SNTAGT. This CDR3 is 14 amino acids long. As DNA, the CDR3 is TGTGCCAGCGTCGGACGAACCTTGTTCACTGAAGCTTTCTTT. Protein: CASVGRTLFTEAFF.

The V call is TRBV14, the J call TRBJ2-3, with TRBD2 identical over 12 bases. This CDR3 region has 15 residues. Germline V CDR1 and CDR2: SGHDN, FVKESK. The V segment lost 6 bases and the J segment 5 bases; nucleotides outside the gene matches: 6. CDR3 nucleotides: TGTGCCAGCAGTCGACTAGCGGGAGTGAAAGATACGCAGTATTTT. Amino acids: CASSRLAGVKDTQYF.

V and J are TRBV6-5 and TRBJ1-2, with D possibly matching TRBD1 (6 bases). The CDR3 length is 13 residues. V lost 8 bases, J lost 10 bases, and 20 bases lay in between. Germline lookup yields CDR1 MNHEY and CDR2 SVGAGI. The CDR3: CASAGARRWDYTF. As DNA, the CDR3 is TGTGCCAGCGCAGGGGCCCGGCGGTGGGACTACACCTTC.

This chain connects TRBV7-6 to TRBJ2-2; 9 positions match TRBD2. The CDR3 has 15 amino acids. The V segment lost 8 bases and the J segment 8 bases; nucleotides outside the gene matches: 12. From germline, CDR1 is SGHVS and CDR2 FNYEAQ. CDR3 sequence reads: CASAVAGGRSGELFF. CDR3 bases: TGTGCCAGCGCAGTCGCGGGGGGGCGCTCGGGGGAGCTGTTTTTT.

V gene TRBV4-2 combines with J gene TRBJ1-1, with TRBD1 matching 9 bases. The V gene end was trimmed by 4 bases and the J gene end by 3 bases; junction bases not matched to a gene: 12. This CDR3 comprises 17 residues. From germline, CDR1 is LGHNA and CDR2 YNFKEQ. CDR3 bases: TGTGCCAGCAGCCCGCCAAGACAGGGGGTAAAGGACACTGAAGCTTTCTTT. The encoded protein is CASSPPRQGVKDTEAFF.

V and J are TRBV10-1 and TRBJ2-2; D ambiguous. Germline CDR1 reads WNHNN; CDR2 reads SYGVQD (reference sequence). CDR3 length: 11 residues. Trimming pared 2 bases from V and 6 bases from J, leaving 1 base between. This chain's CDR3 is CASSEPGELFF. CDR3 nucleotide sequence: TGCGCCAGCAGTGAGCCCGGGGAGCTGTTTTTT.

This chain uses TRBV3-1 (or the pseudogene TRBV3-2) with TRBJ2-5; 10 bases fit TRBD1. CDR1 and CDR2 (germline): LGHDT, YNNKEL (reference sequence). V lost 4 bases, J lost 5 bases, and 4 bases stayed unmatched. CDR3 size: 14 residues. CDR3 nucleotides: TGTGCCAGCAGCCTAAGGGACAGGGGTGAGACCCAGTACTTC. This encodes CASSLRDRGETQYF.

J is TRBJ2-5 and V is TRBV29-1; the match to TRBD2 covers 9 bases. Germline V CDR1 and CDR2: SQVTM, ANQGSEA. The CDR3 has 13 amino acids. Unmatched junction bases numbered 7, after V lost 3 bases and J lost 8 bases. DNA of the CDR3: TGCAGCGTTGAGAGGGGCGGGAGGGCCACCCAGTACTTC. Its translation: CSVERGGRATQYF.

The chain has TRBV19 and TRBJ2-7; TRBD2 might be the D (5 bases). Germline values: CDR1 LNHDA, CDR2 SQIVND (reference sequence). This CDR3 is built from 15 residues. Trimming pared 0 bases from V and 4 bases from J, leaving 13 bases between. The CDR3 region is CASSIDGSGSYEQYF. The CDR3 coding sequence is TGTGCCAGTAGTATAGATGGGAGCGGTTCATACGAGCAGTACTTC.

The chain is built from TRBV5-8 and TRBJ1-2; no clear D gene. V lost 0 bases, J lost 9 bases, and 9 bases lay in between. Germline V gives CDR1 SGHTS, CDR2 YDEGEE. The CDR3 covers 12 residues. CDR3 in amino acids: CASSLVVGSYTF. CDR3 coding DNA: TGTGCCAGCAGCTTGGTGGTGGGAAGCTACACCTTC. The full variable domain, rest sourced from reference TRBV5-8 and TRBJ1-2, is EAGVTQSPTHLIKTRGQQATLRCSPISGHTSVYWYQQALGLGLQFLLWYDEGEERNRGNFPPRFSGRQFPNYSSELNVNALELEDSALYLCASSLVVGSYTFGSGTRLTVV.

V and J are TRBV2 and TRBJ1-2; a weak D match, TRBD1 (5 bases). The V end lost 7 bases, the J end lost 1 base, and 16 bases lay between the germline ends. This CDR3 region has 15 residues. Germline V gene data show CDR1 as SNHLY and CDR2 as FYNNEI. The CDR3 DNA reads TGTGCCAGCACCGCCCTCGACAGCGTTAACTATGGCTACACCTTC. Protein sequence: CASTALDSVNYGYTF.

The rearrangement uses TRBV18 and TRBJ2-3; D perhaps matches TRBD2 (6 bases). Trimming stripped 6 bases from V and 3 bases from J, with 13 bases between. The length of the CDR3 is 14 residues. From germline, CDR1 is KGHSH and CDR2 LQKENI. The CDR3 region has the DNA TGTGCCAGCTCGCCGGGACTTGTTACAGATACGCAGTATTTT. Translated: CASSPGLVTDTQYF.